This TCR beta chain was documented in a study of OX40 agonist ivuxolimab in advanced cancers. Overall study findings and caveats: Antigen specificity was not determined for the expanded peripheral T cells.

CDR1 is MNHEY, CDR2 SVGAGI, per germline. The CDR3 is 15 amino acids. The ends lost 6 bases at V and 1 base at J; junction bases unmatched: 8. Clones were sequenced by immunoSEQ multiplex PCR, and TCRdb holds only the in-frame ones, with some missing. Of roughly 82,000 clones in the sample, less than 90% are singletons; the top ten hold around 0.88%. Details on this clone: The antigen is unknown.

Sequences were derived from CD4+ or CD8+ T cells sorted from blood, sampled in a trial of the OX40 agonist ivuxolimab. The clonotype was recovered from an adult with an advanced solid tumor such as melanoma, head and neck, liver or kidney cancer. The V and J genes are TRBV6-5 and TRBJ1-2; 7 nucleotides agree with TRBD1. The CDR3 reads CASSTGGTVNYGYTF. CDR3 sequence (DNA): TGTGCCAGCAGCACAGGCGGGACAGTTAACTATGGCTACACCTTC.